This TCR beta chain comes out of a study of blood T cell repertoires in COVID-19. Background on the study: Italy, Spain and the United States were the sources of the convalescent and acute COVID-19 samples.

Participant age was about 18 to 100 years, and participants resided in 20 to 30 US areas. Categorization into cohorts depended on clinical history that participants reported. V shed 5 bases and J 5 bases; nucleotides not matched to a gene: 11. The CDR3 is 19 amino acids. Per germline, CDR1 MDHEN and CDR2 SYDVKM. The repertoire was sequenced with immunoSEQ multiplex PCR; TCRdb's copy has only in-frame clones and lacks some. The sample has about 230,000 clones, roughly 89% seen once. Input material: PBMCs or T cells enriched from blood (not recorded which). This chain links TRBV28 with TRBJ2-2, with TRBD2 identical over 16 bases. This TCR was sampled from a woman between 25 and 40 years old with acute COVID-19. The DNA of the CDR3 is TGTGCCAGCAGTCCTGGGTCGGGACTAGCGGGGGGGCGGACCGGGGAGCTGTTTTTT. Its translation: CASSPGSGLAGGRTGELFF.